The next 28 T cell receptor beta chains were all read from a single sample in a study of T-cell reconstitution after alpha-beta-depleted transplantation in children. As it was prepared, the TCRbeta library received unique molecular identifiers. In TCRdb, the PCR reads were re-called with MiXCR into one record per CDR3 protein. The sample has a few hundred thousand distinct CDR3 sequences, approximately 10% seen once; the top ten hold approximately 2.3%. The specimen was PBMCs from the stem cell graft donor, collected from the stem cell graft. Source of these receptors: a human donor who donated a stem cell graft to a child with acute lymphoblastic leukemia.

This clonotype occurred a few times. The V and J genes are TRBV4-3 and TRBJ1-1; D call uncertain. V was shortened by 5 bases and J by 5 bases, with 12 bases between the two germline ends. The germline gives CDR1 LGHNA, CDR2 YSLEER. The CDR3 extends over 13 amino acids. The CDR3 spells CASSSDPGTEAFF. The DNA for the CDR3 is TGCGCCAGCAGCTCTGACCCTGGGACTGAAGCTTTCTTT.

This clonotype appeared a few times. The chain uses TRBV7-9 and TRBJ2-6; D not certain. Trimming took 6 bases from V and 2 from J, leaving 8 bases between them. The length of the CDR3 is 14 residues. Germline V gene sequence: CDR1 SEHNR, CDR2 FQNEAQ (reference sequence). The CDR3 sequence: CASSWSTGANVLTF. The CDR3 bases are TGTGCCAGCAGTTGGAGCACTGGGGCCAACGTCCTGACTTTC.

This clonotype was found a few times. The chain links TRBV27 to TRBJ2-7; possibly TRBD2 for D (6 bases). The CDR3 runs to 14 residues. V was clipped by 7 bases and J by 6 bases, with 19 bases between them. Germline lookup yields CDR1 MNHEY and CDR2 SMNVEV (reference sequence). In DNA form, the CDR3 reads TGTGCCAGCACCTCTGGAGGGCCGGTACGCGAGCAGTACTTC. Its protein is CASTSGGPVREQYF.

The gene calls are TRBV20-1 and TRBJ1-5; TRBD1 agrees at 7 bases. V gave up 6 bases and J gave up 2 bases; unmatched junction bases: 7. Germline CDR1 and CDR2: DFQATT and SNEGSKA (reference sequence). The CDR3 runs 14 residues. CDR3 nucleotides: TGCAGTGCGAAGGGGGCTAGGGGCAATCAGCCCCAGCATTTT. Translated, it gives CSAKGARGNQPQHF.

This rearrangement joins TRBV7-9 to TRBJ2-3; TRBD2 matches 7 bases. V shed 8 bases, J shed 0 bases, and the junction held 8 bases outside the gene matches. CDR3 length: 15 residues. Germline assignment: CDR1 SEHNR and CDR2 FQNEAQ (reference sequence). The CDR3 sequence is CASGGGGSSTDTQYF. The CDR3, as DNA: TGTGCCAGCGGCGGGGGAGGGAGTAGCACAGATACGCAGTATTTT.

J is TRBJ1-4 and V is TRBV4-3; tentative D call: TRBD1 (6 bases). Deletions cut 0 bases from V and 8 bases from J, with 16 bases between. CDR3 size: 16 residues. The germline CDR1 and CDR2 sequences are LGHNA and YSLEER. The CDR3 loop is CASSQDVGQSLEKLFF. CDR3 in DNA: TGCGCCAGCAGCCAAGATGTAGGACAGTCTCTAGAAAAACTGTTTTTT.

This clonotype was detected many times. V is TRBV12-3 or TRBV12-4 and J is TRBJ2-7; possible D gene TRBD1, 6 bases. V gave up 5 bases and J gave up 4 bases, with 9 bases separating them. The CDR3 runs to 12 residues. CDR3: CASSTDRYEQYF. CDR3 in DNA: TGTGCCAGCAGTACGGACAGATACGAGCAGTACTTC.

In this sample, this clonotype turned up a few times. This rearrangement joins TRBV4-1 to TRBJ1-4; D ambiguous. The CDR3 runs to 13 residues. Trimming removed 0 bases at V and 7 bases at J, with 6 bases between. Germline CDR1 is MGHRA and CDR2 is YSYEKL. CDR3 DNA sequence: TGCGCCAGCAGCCAAGATCTATTTGAAAAACTGTTTTTT. Translation gives CASSQDLFEKLFF.

This rearrangement joins TRBV3-1 to TRBJ2-7, with a possible D match to TRBD2 (5 bases). The germline V gene has CDR1 LGHDT and CDR2 YNNKEL (reference sequence). The CDR3 covers 15 residues. V was trimmed by 0 bases and J by 3 bases, leaving 12 bases between them. The CDR3 spells CASSQDPRGFYEQYF. CDR3 sequence (DNA): TGTGCCAGCAGCCAAGATCCCCGGGGATTCTACGAGCAGTACTTC.

The CDR3 coding sequence is TGTGCCAGCAGCTTACAGAGCCGCACAGATACGCAGTATTTT. Its translation: CASSLQSRTDTQYF. V usage is TRBV7-2 and J usage is TRBJ2-3; D is unclear. V was trimmed by 2 bases and J by 1 base, leaving 7 bases between them. The CDR3 has 14 residues. Germline V lookup: CDR1 SGHTA, CDR2 FQGNSA.

This clonotype was seen a handful of times. The chain combines TRBV14 with TRBJ2-3, with D possibly being TRBD2 (5 bases). The V end lost 4 bases, the J end lost 5 bases, and 16 bases lay between the germline ends. The V gene's germline CDR1 is SGHDN and CDR2 FVKESK. The CDR3 extends over 15 amino acids. CDR3 region: CASSPFQTGLDTQYF. The CDR3 region has the DNA TGTGCCAGCAGCCCCTTTCAAACTGGACTAGATACGCAGTATTTT.

This clonotype has ten or more counts. V usage is TRBV30 and J usage is TRBJ2-1; D gene uncertain. V was cut by 2 bases and J by 1 base, with 6 bases left in between. The germline V gene has CDR1 GTSNPN and CDR2 SVGIG (reference sequence). The CDR3 extends over 13 amino acids. The CDR3 DNA reads TGTGCCTGGAGTCAGAGTTCCTACAATGAGCAGTTCTTC. Encoded protein: CAWSQSSYNEQFF.

This clonotype was found a few times. The chain carries TRBV4-1 and TRBJ2-2; the D gene is possibly TRBD2 (7 bases). With 4 bases removed from V and 5 bases from J, the gap between germline ends came to 14 bases. Germline loops: CDR1 MGHRA, CDR2 YSYEKL. The CDR3 runs 15 residues. CDR3 in DNA: TGCGCCAGCAGCCCCGGGGGGCTCGGGACCGGGGAGCTGTTTTTT. Amino acids: CASSPGGLGTGELFF.

A remark on this clonotype: A much larger clone lies one base from this, so it may be a read error. The chain recombines TRBV4-1 with TRBJ1-5; D perhaps matches TRBD1 (5 bases). The CDR3 is 14 amino acids. The germline V gene has CDR1 MGHRA and CDR2 YSYEKL. The V and J ends lost 3 bases and 7 bases respectively, with 13 bases between them. Here the CDR3 reads CASSQVEGAQPQHF. The CDR3 region has the DNA TGCGCCAGCAGCCAGGTGGAAGGGGCCCAGCCCCAGCATTTT.

This clonotype was seen a handful of times. The rearrangement joins TRBV12-3 or TRBV12-4 to TRBJ2-7; 8 positions agree with TRBD2. V lost 5 bases to trimming and J lost 7 bases; unmatched junction nucleotides: 16. The CDR3 loop spans 16 amino acids. This CDR3 reads CASSGGVREDVGEQYF. The CDR3 DNA reads TGTGCCAGCAGTGGGGGGGTGCGGGAGGACGTTGGGGAGCAGTACTTC.

This clonotype has more than one count but fewer than ten. V gene TRBV11-2 combines with J gene TRBJ1-2, with 7 bases lining up with TRBD1. Germline CDR1 is SGHAT and CDR2 is FQNNGV. The CDR3 has 14 residues. Trimming removed 1 base from V and 7 bases from J; junction bases left unmatched: 6. The CDR3 protein is CASSLAGQRLGYTF. DNA for the CDR3: TGTGCCAGCAGCTTAGCGGGACAGAGGCTTGGCTACACCTTC.

Only a few counts were recorded for this clonotype. This chain links TRBV20-1 with TRBJ2-3; TRBD1 matches at 7 bases. The germline V gene encodes CDR1 DFQATT and CDR2 SNEGSKA (reference sequence). With 6 bases clipped from V and 2 bases from J, the junction kept 14 bases outside the gene matches. The CDR3 contains 16 residues. The CDR3 region is CSAPRDSPAPTDTQYF. The CDR3 region has the DNA TGCAGTGCCCCCCGGGACAGTCCGGCCCCCACAGATACGCAGTATTTT.

This clonotype appeared many times. The chain uses TRBV27 and TRBJ1-1; 7 bases are a match to TRBD1. This CDR3 region has 13 residues. V shed 6 bases and J 5 bases; nucleotides not matched to a gene: 6. Germline assignment: CDR1 MNHEY and CDR2 SMNVEV (reference sequence). The CDR3 nucleotides are TGTGCCAGCAGGACAGGGTCGGGGACTGAAGCTTTCTTT. This sequence encodes CASRTGSGTEAFF.

This clonotype was observed many times. The V and J genes are TRBV29-1 and TRBJ2-1; 12 bases are shared with TRBD2. The CDR3 runs 19 residues. The ends lost 4 bases at V and 0 bases at J; junction bases unmatched: 13. CDR1 is SQVTM and CDR2 is ANQGSEA in the germline V gene. This CDR3 reads CSVVDTSGRTFLSYNEQFF. The CDR3 DNA reads as TGCAGCGTTGTAGATACTAGCGGGAGGACCTTCCTCTCCTACAATGAGCAGTTCTTC.

This clonotype has more than one count but fewer than ten. This chain connects TRBV9 to TRBJ2-3, with TRBD2 matching over 7 bases. Per germline, CDR1 SGDLS and CDR2 YYNGEE. The V segment lost 7 bases and the J segment 4 bases; nucleotides outside the gene matches: 9. CDR3 length equals 14 residues. CDR3 DNA sequence: TGTGCCAGCCGAAGCCAGACTAGCCCAGATACGCAGTATTTT. Its protein product is CASRSQTSPDTQYF.

The chain uses TRBV5-1 and TRBJ2-3; D possibly uses TRBD1 or TRBD2 (5 bases each). Deletions cut 4 bases from V and 8 bases from J, with 14 bases between. This CDR3 spans 13 amino acids. CDR1 SGHRS and CDR2 YFSETQ come from the germline V gene. The CDR3 nucleotides read TGCGCCAGCAGCGTTGGACACGAGGGTACGCAGTATTTT. Protein: CASSVGHEGTQYF.

This clonotype came up many times. The genes are TRBV6-2 or TRBV6-3 and TRBJ2-2; 7 nucleotides agree with TRBD1. In germline, CDR1 is MNHEY, CDR2 SVGEGT. The CDR3 contains 13 residues. V trimming: 5 bases; J trimming: 7 bases; junction bases outside the gene matches: 4. The CDR3 sequence: CASSRGLGGELFF. In DNA, the CDR3 is TGTGCCAGCAGTAGGGGGCTCGGCGGGGAGCTGTTTTTT.

The rearrangement links TRBV11-2 to TRBJ2-4, with 12 bases identical to TRBD2. The CDR3 totals 18 residues. The germline V gene has CDR1 SGHAT and CDR2 FQNNGV. The J segment lost 6 bases and the V segment lost 3 bases, leaving 12 bases of the junction unmatched. The CDR3 loop reads CASSLDGWASGRANIQYF. The CDR3 DNA is TGTGCCAGCAGCTTGGATGGTTGGGCTAGCGGGAGGGCAAACATTCAGTACTTC.

This chain connects TRBV7-3 to TRBJ2-3; 7 positions agree with TRBD2. Losses at the gene ends were 0 bases for V and 4 bases for J; bases not matched to a gene: 10. The germline V gene has CDR1 SGHTA and CDR2 FQGTGA. The CDR3 has 17 residues. Here the CDR3 reads CASSLTTGGRGPDTQYF. The CDR3 nucleotides are TGTGCCAGCAGCTTAACCACTGGCGGGAGAGGCCCAGATACGCAGTATTTT.

The V call is TRBV27, the J call TRBJ2-3; D remains ambiguous. The V gene lost 3 bases and the J gene lost 6 bases, with 13 bases spanning the gap. This CDR3 has 14 amino acids. Germline CDR1 reads MNHEY; CDR2 reads SMNVEV (reference sequence). CDR3 coding DNA: TGTGCCAGCAGTTTCCTTAGTTCCGGTGATACGCAGTATTTT. Protein: CASSFLSSGDTQYF.

The chain employs TRBV6-2 or TRBV6-3 and TRBJ2-2; the D call may be TRBD1 or TRBD2 (5 bases each). Germline V CDR1 and CDR2: MNHEY, SVGEGT. The V and J ends lost 5 bases and 0 bases respectively, with 13 bases between them. CDR3 length: 16 amino acids. The CDR3 loop reads CASSRSGPTNTGELFF. The CDR3 DNA follows: TGTGCCAGCAGTAGGTCGGGGCCTACGAACACCGGGGAGCTGTTTTTT.

This clonotype was seen more than once but under ten times. The CDR3 reads CASTLGDSYGYTF. The CDR3 DNA reads as TGTGCCAGCACCCTGGGGGACAGCTATGGCTACACCTTC. This chain joins TRBV12-3 or TRBV12-4 and TRBJ1-2; TRBD1 matches 7 bases. This CDR3 has 13 amino acids. Trimming cost V 7 bases and J 4 bases; bases outside gene matches: 6.

This clonotype has only a few counts. The rearrangement links TRBV5-5 to TRBJ2-1, with D unresolved. With 0 bases removed from V and 9 bases from J, the gap between germline ends came to 7 bases. Germline CDR1 is SGHKS and CDR2 is YYEKEE (reference sequence). The CDR3 is 12 residues long. CDR3 residues: CASSLVLGEQFF. As DNA, the CDR3 is TGTGCCAGCAGCTTGGTGTTAGGTGAGCAGTTCTTC.